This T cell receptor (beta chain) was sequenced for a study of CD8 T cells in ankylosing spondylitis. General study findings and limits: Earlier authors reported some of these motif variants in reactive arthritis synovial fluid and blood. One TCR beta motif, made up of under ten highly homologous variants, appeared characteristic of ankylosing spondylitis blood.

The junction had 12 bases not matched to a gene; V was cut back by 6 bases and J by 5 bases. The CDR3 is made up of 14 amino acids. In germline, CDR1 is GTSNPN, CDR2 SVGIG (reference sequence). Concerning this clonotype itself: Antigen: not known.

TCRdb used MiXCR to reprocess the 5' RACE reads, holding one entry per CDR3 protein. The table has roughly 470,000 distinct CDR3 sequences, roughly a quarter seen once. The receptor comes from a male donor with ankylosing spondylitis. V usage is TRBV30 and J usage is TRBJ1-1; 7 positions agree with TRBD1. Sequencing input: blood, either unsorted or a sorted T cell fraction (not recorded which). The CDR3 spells CACSKTGYGTEAFF. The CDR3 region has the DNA TGTGCCTGCTCAAAGACAGGGTATGGGACTGAAGCTTTCTTT.